Reported below is one TCR beta chain. Just one base apart from a much larger clone, this may be a read error. The data were obtained in a study of identical twins. V gave up 2 bases and J gave up 9 bases; unmatched junction bases: 8. The CDR3 has 15 amino acids. CDR1 and CDR2 from the germline V gene are SGHDT and YYEEEE. TCRdb called the 5' RACE reads again in MiXCR, with one record for every CDR3 protein. This repertoire shows 400,000 to 500,000 distinct CDR3 sequences, about 18% found once; its top ten account for around 12%. Sequenced: naive T cells sorted from blood. The rearrangement joins TRBV5-6 to TRBJ2-1, with 10 bases aligning to TRBD2. This TCR derives from a man aged 45-65 years in good health. As DNA, the CDR3 is TGTGCCAGCAGCTTTGGTCCTAGCGGGGGAGTTGAGCAGTTCTTC. Protein: CASSFGPSGGVEQFF.